This TCR beta chain was profiled in a study of human T cells and chemical hapten exposure. Study details: The patch tests put 0.01% DPC on the skin of the upper back and were read 6 days later.

With V trimmed by 5 bases and J by 7 bases, 8 bases remained unmatched. The CDR3 is 13 residues long. Germline lookup yields CDR1 MNHEY and CDR2 SVGEGT. In the library, unique molecular identifiers were attached to individual cDNA molecules. From the RACE reads, TCRdb called clonotypes with MiXCR, one entry per CDR3 protein. The sample yields about 250,000 distinct CDR3 sequences, 7.7% seen once. Time point denoted: pre-sensitization, week 0. Treatment meaning: therapeutic diphenylcyclopropenone sensitization with weekly scalp DPC. Whole-study findings and limits: Significantly more large CDR3 similarity clusters arose among expanded TCRs than among controls.

This clonotype showed up many times. Its antigen is undetermined. The input for sequencing was whole blood, taken in connection with sensitization to the hapten diphenylcyclopropenone (DPC). The V and J genes are TRBV6-2 or TRBV6-3 and TRBJ2-7; TRBD1 matches at 7 bases. This TCR came from a man younger than 35 with alopecia areata. Some clones in this sample may be carry-over from other donors' samples. The CDR3 DNA reads as TGTGCCAGCAGTGCGACAGGGTCTGGGGAGCAGTACTTC. It translates to CASSATGSGEQYF.